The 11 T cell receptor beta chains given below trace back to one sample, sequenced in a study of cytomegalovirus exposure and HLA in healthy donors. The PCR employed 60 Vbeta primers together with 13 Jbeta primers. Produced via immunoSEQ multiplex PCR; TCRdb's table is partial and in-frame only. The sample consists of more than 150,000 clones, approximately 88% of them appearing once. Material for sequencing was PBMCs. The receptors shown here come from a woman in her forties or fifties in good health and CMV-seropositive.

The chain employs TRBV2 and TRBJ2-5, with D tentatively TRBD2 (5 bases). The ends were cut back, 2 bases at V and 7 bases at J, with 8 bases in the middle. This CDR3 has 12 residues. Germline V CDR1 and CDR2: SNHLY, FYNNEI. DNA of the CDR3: TGTGCCAGCAGTGAACTAGCTGGGACCCAGTACTTC. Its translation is CASSELAGTQYF.

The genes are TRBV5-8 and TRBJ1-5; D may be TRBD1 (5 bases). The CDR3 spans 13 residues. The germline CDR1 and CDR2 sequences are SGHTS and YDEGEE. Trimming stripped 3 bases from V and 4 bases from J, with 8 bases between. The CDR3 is CASSSGKNQPQHF. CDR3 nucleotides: TGTGCCAGCAGCTCAGGGAAGAATCAGCCCCAGCATTTT.

The chain's CDR3 is CASSLVQLSTGYTF. CDR3 in DNA: TGTGCCAGCAGTTTAGTCCAACTGTCCACCGGCTACACCTTC. The V and J genes are TRBV6-6 and TRBJ1-2; D gene ambiguous. This CDR3 is built from 14 residues. Germline V gene lookup returns CDR1 MNHNY and CDR2 SVGAGI (reference sequence). The V and J ends lost 4 bases and 8 bases respectively, with 17 bases between them.

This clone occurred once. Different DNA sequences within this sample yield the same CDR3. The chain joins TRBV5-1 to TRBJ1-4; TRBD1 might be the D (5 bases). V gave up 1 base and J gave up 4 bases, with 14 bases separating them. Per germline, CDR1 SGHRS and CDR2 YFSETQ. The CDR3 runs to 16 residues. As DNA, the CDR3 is TGCGCCAGCAGCTTGTCCCCGGGGGTCGGTAATGAAAAACTGTTTTTT. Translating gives CASSLSPGVGNEKLFF.

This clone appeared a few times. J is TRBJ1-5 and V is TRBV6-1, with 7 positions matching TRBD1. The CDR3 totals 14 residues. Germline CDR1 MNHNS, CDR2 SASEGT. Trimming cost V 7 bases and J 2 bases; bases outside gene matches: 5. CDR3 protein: CASTSGQGNQPQHF. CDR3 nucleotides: TGTGCCAGCACCTCTGGACAGGGCAATCAGCCCCAGCATTTT.

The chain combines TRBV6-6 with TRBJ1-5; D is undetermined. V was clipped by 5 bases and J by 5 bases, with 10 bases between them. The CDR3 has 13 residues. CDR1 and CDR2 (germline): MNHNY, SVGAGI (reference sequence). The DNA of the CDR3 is TGTGCCAGCAGTCTAAGCACAGATCAGCCCCAGCATTTT. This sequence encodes CASSLSTDQPQHF.

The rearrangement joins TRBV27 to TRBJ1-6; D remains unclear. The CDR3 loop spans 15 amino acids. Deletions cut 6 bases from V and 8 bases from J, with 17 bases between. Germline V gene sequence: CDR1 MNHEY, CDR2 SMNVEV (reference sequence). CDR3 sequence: CASREGPLLHSPLHF. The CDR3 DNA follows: TGTGCCAGCAGGGAGGGTCCGCTCCTACATTCACCCCTCCACTTT.

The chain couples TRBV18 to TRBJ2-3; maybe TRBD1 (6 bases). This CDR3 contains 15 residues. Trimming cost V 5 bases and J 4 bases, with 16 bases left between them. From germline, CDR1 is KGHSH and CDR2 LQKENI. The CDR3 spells CASSSPTGFADTQYF. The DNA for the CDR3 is TGTGCCAGCTCATCCCCCACAGGGTTTGCAGATACGCAGTATTTT.

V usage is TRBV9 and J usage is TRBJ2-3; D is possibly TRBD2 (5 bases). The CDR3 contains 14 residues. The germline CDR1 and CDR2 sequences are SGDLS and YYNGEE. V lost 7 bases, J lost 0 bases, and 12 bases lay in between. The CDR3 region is CASGRGFSTDTQYF. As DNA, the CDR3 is TGTGCCAGCGGTCGGGGATTTAGCACAGATACGCAGTATTTT.

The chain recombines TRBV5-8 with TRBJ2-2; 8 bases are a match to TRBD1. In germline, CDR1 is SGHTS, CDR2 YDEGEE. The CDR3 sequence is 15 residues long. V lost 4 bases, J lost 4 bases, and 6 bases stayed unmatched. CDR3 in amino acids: CASSPRTGFTGELFF. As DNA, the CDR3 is TGTGCCAGCAGCCCCCGGACAGGGTTCACCGGGGAGCTGTTTTTT.

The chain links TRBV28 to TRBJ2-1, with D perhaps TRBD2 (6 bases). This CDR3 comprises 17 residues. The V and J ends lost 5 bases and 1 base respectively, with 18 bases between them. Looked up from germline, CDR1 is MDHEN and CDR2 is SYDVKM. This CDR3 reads CASSGVSGLKSYNEQFF. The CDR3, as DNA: TGTGCCAGCAGTGGCGTGTCAGGACTAAAATCCTACAATGAGCAGTTCTTC.